Described below is a single TCR beta chain sequence and its context. Its cognate antigen is unknown. With 6 bases clipped from V and 8 bases from J, the junction kept 9 bases outside the gene matches. The germline gives CDR1 LGHNT, CDR2 FRNRAP. This CDR3 comprises 13 residues. Assay used: immunoSEQ multiplex PCR; TCRdb lists only in-frame clones, some missing. The sample gives some 90,000 clones, just under 95% of which show up once; roughly 0.39% is in the top ten. This record comes from a study of graft-versus-host responses after intestinal transplantation. Source: unstimulated CD8+ T cells sorted from spleen or lymph node cells, taken before transplant. This clonotype originated in a human donor who was the organ donor for an intestinal transplant. The chain couples TRBV12-5 to TRBJ1-2; 7 bases align to TRBD1. The CDR3 reads CASGSHRGPGYTF. The CDR3 DNA reads as TGTGCTAGTGGCTCACACAGGGGACCCGGCTACACCTTC.